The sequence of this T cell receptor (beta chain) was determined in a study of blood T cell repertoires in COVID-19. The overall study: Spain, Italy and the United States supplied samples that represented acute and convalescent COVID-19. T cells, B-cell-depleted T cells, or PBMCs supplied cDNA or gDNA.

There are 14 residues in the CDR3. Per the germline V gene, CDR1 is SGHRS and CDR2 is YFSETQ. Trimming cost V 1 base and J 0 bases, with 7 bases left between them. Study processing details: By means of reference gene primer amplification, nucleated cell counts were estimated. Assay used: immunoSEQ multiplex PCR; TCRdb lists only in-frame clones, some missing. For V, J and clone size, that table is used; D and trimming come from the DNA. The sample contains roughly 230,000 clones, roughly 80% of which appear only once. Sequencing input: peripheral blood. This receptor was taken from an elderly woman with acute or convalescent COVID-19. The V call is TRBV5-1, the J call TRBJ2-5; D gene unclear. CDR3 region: CASSLNAYQETQYF. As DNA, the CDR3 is TGCGCCAGCAGCTTGAATGCGTACCAAGAGACCCAGTACTTC.